The entry that follows covers one T cell receptor beta chain sequence. Its antigen is unknown. In the PCR, 60 Vbeta and 13 Jbeta primers were used. Sequencing was performed with immunoSEQ multiplex PCR; in TCRdb, only in-frame clones are kept and a portion is missing. The repertoire holds a few hundred thousand clones, around 75% seen once, with 1.8% in the top ten. This entry belongs to a study of cytomegalovirus exposure and HLA in healthy donors. CDR1 SEHNR and CDR2 FQNEAQ come from the germline V gene (reference sequence). The CDR3 has 12 residues. V dropped 5 bases and J dropped 5 bases, with 9 bases sitting between them. Study results and caveats: There were a few CMV-associated chains whose specificity for CMV antigens was confirmed in vitro.

The TCR comes from a woman in her 30s in good health and CMV-seronegative. Sequenced sample: PBMCs. This sequence joins TRBV7-9 and TRBJ1-2; TRBD1 is a possible D gene (6 bases). This chain's CDR3 is CASSRGQYGYTF. In DNA, the CDR3 is TGTGCCAGCAGCCGTGGACAGTATGGCTACACCTTC.